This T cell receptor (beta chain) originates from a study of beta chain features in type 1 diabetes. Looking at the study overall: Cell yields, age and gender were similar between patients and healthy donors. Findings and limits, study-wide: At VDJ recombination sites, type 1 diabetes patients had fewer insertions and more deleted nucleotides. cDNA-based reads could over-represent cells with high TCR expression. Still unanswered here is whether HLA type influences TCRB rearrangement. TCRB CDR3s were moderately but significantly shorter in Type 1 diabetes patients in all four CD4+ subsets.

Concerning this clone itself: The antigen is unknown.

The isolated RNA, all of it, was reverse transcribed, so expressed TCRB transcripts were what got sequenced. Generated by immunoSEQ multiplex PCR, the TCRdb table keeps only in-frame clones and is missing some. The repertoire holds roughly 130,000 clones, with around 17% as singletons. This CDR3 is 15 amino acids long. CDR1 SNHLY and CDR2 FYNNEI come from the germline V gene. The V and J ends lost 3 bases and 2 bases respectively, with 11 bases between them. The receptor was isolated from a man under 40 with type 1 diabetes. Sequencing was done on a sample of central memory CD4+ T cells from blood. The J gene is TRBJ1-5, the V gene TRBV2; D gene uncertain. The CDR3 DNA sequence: TGTGCCAGCAGTGAGAGAGGACGCGGCAATCAGCCCCAGCATTTT. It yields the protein CASSERGRGNQPQHF.